These 32 T cell receptor beta chains came from one sample sequenced in a study of neurological immune-mediated disorders. TCRdb used MiXCR to reprocess the 5' RACE reads, holding one entry per CDR3 protein. The data show about 66,000 distinct CDR3 sequences, with around 4.2% seen just once and approximately 1.2% held by the top ten. Sequencing was done on a sample of PBMCs. Every receptor here comes from a man aged 25 to 40 with multiple sclerosis.

This clonotype was counted many times. The J gene is TRBJ2-1, the V gene TRBV6-2 or TRBV6-3; D unclear. Trimming cost V 0 bases and J 15 bases, with 12 bases left between them. Looked up from germline, CDR1 is MNHEY and CDR2 is SVGEGT. The CDR3 runs to 12 residues. This CDR3 reads CASSYSTTLGFF. CDR3 sequence (DNA): TGTGCCAGCAGTTACTCGACGACTCTAGGGTTCTTC.

This clonotype came up many times. The chain uses TRBV4-1 and TRBJ2-1; possible D gene TRBD2, 6 bases. Trimming cost V 3 bases and J 8 bases, with 11 bases left between them. The CDR3 loop spans 13 amino acids. Germline V gives CDR1 MGHRA, CDR2 YSYEKL. This CDR3 reads CASSQAGGDEQFF. The CDR3 region has the DNA TGCGCCAGCAGCCAGGCGGGCGGGGATGAGCAGTTCTTC.

This clonotype showed up many times. The chain has TRBV14 and TRBJ1-2, with 8 bases that match TRBD1. Looked up from germline, CDR1 is SGHDN and CDR2 is FVKESK. Unmatched junction bases numbered 8, after V lost 4 bases and J lost 4 bases. The CDR3 runs 15 residues. As DNA, the CDR3 is TGTGCCAGCAGCCTCGGACAGGGTACTTTCTATGGCTACACCTTC. This sequence encodes CASSLGQGTFYGYTF.

Ten or more counts support this clonotype. The genes are TRBV20-1 and TRBJ2-4; 9 bases match TRBD1. CDR1 is DFQATT, CDR2 SNEGSKA, per germline (reference sequence). The CDR3 is made up of 15 amino acids. Germline trimming cut 2 bases from V and 1 base from J; bases unmatched to any gene: 3. The CDR3 reads CSARKTGGAKNIQYF. The CDR3 DNA follows: TGCAGTGCTAGAAAGACAGGGGGGGCCAAAAACATTCAGTACTTC.

This clonotype was seen at least ten times. Sequence at one end of the junction differs from germline and may be a read error. The chain uses TRBV4-3 and TRBJ1-6; no reliable D call. Per the germline V gene, CDR1 is LGHNA and CDR2 is YSLEER. This CDR3 is 14 amino acids long. DNA of the CDR3: TGCGCCAGCAGCCAAGGGGGTCCGGGGTCACCCCTCAACTTT. Its protein is CASSQGGPGSPLNF.

This clonotype was recorded at least ten times. This chain joins TRBV18 and TRBJ1-1, with D possibly being TRBD1 (6 bases). V lost 3 bases and J 0 bases, leaving 20 bases between the germline ends. CDR1 is KGHSH and CDR2 is LQKENI in the germline V gene. The CDR3 extends over 18 amino acids. CDR3 in amino acids: CASSPRVLGGDMNTEAFF. The CDR3 DNA reads TGTGCCAGCTCACCCCGTGTATTAGGAGGGGACATGAACACTGAAGCTTTCTTT.

This clonotype was detected ten times or more. The chain recombines TRBV7-2 with TRBJ1-5; D unclear. CDR1 and CDR2 from the germline V gene are SGHTA and FQGNSA. The CDR3 length is 12 residues. Trimming shortened V by 4 bases and J by 8 bases, and 9 bases separated the two germline ends. The CDR3 loop reads CASSSFKEPQHF. CDR3 in DNA: TGTGCCAGCAGCTCCTTTAAGGAGCCCCAGCATTTT.

This clonotype was detected ten times or more. J is TRBJ2-7 and V is TRBV6-5, with 12 bases matching TRBD2. The CDR3 length is 12 residues. V was pared by 8 bases and J by 11 bases, with 7 bases of the junction left unmatched. Germline-derived CDR1 and CDR2 are MNHEY and SVGAGI. The CDR3 spells CASSLAGGRKYF. Here the CDR3 DNA reads TGTGCCAGCTCGCTAGCGGGGGGGCGAAAGTACTTC.

This clonotype was found a few times. The genes are TRBV18 and TRBJ1-2, with unresolved D. Per the germline V gene, CDR1 is KGHSH and CDR2 is LQKENI. V was cut by 5 bases and J by 6 bases, with 16 bases left in between. CDR3 length equals 14 residues. CDR3 DNA sequence: TGTGCCAGCTCAAGACTCTTTATGAAGGATGGCTACACCTTC. Its translation is CASSRLFMKDGYTF.

This clonotype appeared many times. The rearrangement links TRBV15 to TRBJ2-1; maybe TRBD2 (5 bases). The CDR3 runs 15 residues. Trimming stripped 0 bases from V and 6 bases from J, with 12 bases between. From germline, CDR1 is LNHNV and CDR2 YYDKDF (reference sequence). In DNA form, the CDR3 reads TGTGCCACCAGCAGAGATCCCACTAGTGCCAATGAGCAGTTCTTC. This translates into CATSRDPTSANEQFF. The entire variable domain, with the rest obtained from reference TRBV15 and TRBJ2-1, is as follows: DAMVIQNPRYQVTQFGKPVTLSCSQTLNHNVMYWYQQKSSQAPKLLFHYYDKDFNNEADTPDNFQSRRPNTSFCFLDIRSPGLGDTAMYLCATSRDPTSANEQFFGPGTRLTVL.

This clonotype has at least ten counts. V is TRBV20-1 and J is TRBJ1-1; a possible D gene is TRBD1 (5 bases). Germline lookup yields CDR1 DFQATT and CDR2 SNEGSKA (reference sequence). The CDR3 has 14 residues. The germline V and J ends were trimmed by 5 bases and 4 bases, with 17 bases remaining between them. Here the CDR3 reads CSAHLGESVTEAFF. CDR3 nucleotide sequence: TGCAGTGCTCACCTGGGGGAGTCGGTCACTGAAGCTTTCTTT.

This clonotype was recorded many times. The junction shows a germline mismatch at one end, possibly a read error. The V and J genes are TRBV24-1 and TRBJ1-5, with D unresolved. The CDR3 extends over 14 amino acids. Germline V gene data show CDR1 as KGHDR and CDR2 as SFDVKD. This CDR3 reads CATSARSSNQPQNF. DNA for the CDR3: TGTGCCACCAGTGCTAGGAGTAGCAATCAGCCCCAGAATTTT.

The sample holds many counts of this clonotype. This sequence joins TRBV10-2 and TRBJ2-5; 7 bases fit TRBD2. Losses at the gene ends were 7 bases for V and 7 bases for J; bases not matched to a gene: 6. Germline CDR1 reads WSHSY; CDR2 reads SAAADI. The CDR3 extends over 12 amino acids. In DNA form, the CDR3 reads TGCGCCAGCACCCCGGGGGGTGGGACCCAGTACTTC. Translation gives CASTPGGGTQYF.

This clonotype was observed at least ten times. The chain uses TRBV15 and TRBJ2-5; no clear D. This CDR3 region has 15 residues. V was trimmed by 1 base and J by 4 bases, leaving 13 bases between them. The V gene's germline CDR1 is LNHNV and CDR2 YYDKDF (reference sequence). In DNA form, the CDR3 reads TGTGCCACCAGCAGAGCCGGTGGCTTTGGAGAGACCCAGTACTTC. It is translated as CATSRAGGFGETQYF.

V and J are TRBV20-1 and TRBJ1-2; the D is unclear. With 5 bases removed from V and 0 bases from J, the gap between germline ends came to 13 bases. CDR1 and CDR2 (germline): DFQATT, SNEGSKA (reference sequence). The CDR3 covers 14 residues. CDR3 in DNA: TGCAGTGCTCAAATGACATACCCTAACTATGGCTACACCTTC. This translates into CSAQMTYPNYGYTF.

This clonotype was detected many times. The V call is TRBV21-1, the J call TRBJ2-3; the table names TRBD2, a call not compared with the DNA. TRBV21-1 has pseudogene status. The CDR3 totals 16 residues. CDR3 in DNA: TGTGCCAGCAGAGCGCGGGGGGGAAGGGCATGGAATACGCAGTATTTT. This gives the protein CASRARGGRAWNTQYF.

This clonotype was seen once. Since a much larger clone is just one base distant, this may be a read error. The chain uses TRBV4-1 and TRBJ1-2; no firm D call. This CDR3 has 14 residues. CDR1 is MGHRA, CDR2 YSYEKL, per germline. V was shortened by 6 bases and J by 0 bases, with 11 bases between the two germline ends. As DNA, the CDR3 is TGCGCCAGCAGAATTGGTACCGCTAACTATGGCTACACCTTC. Translating it yields CASRIGTANYGYTF.

This clonotype was detected ten times or more. The chain is built from TRBV6-2 or TRBV6-3 and TRBJ2-7, with 7 nucleotides matching TRBD1. CDR1 MNHEY and CDR2 SVGEGT come from the germline V gene. V gave up 4 bases and J gave up 4 bases; unmatched junction bases: 7. CDR3 size: 14 residues. As DNA, the CDR3 is TGTGCCAGCAGTTGGGGGACAGTTCCGTACGAGCAGTACTTC. Translated, it gives CASSWGTVPYEQYF.

This clonotype was recorded at least ten times. This rearrangement joins TRBV12-3 or TRBV12-4 to TRBJ1-2, with D perhaps matching TRBD1 (6 bases). CDR3 length equals 13 residues. Trimming stripped 1 base from V and 4 bases from J, with 7 bases between. CDR3 in amino acids: CASSLGRGYGYTF. DNA for the CDR3: TGTGCCAGCAGTTTAGGCAGGGGCTATGGCTACACCTTC.

This clonotype was found many times. The chain uses TRBV7-9 and TRBJ1-5, with 7 bases fitting TRBD1. The junction had 17 bases not matched to a gene; V was cut back by 5 bases and J by 1 base. This CDR3 comprises 19 residues. Germline CDR1 SEHNR, CDR2 FQNEAQ (reference sequence). The DNA for the CDR3 is TGTGCCAGCAGCCCAACCCGGAGGACAGGAGGGGAAAGCAATCAGCCCCAGCATTTT. It translates to CASSPTRRTGGESNQPQHF.

With regard to this clonotype: This may be a read error, as it is one base from a much larger clone. The rearrangement uses TRBV15 and TRBJ2-1, with 7 bases aligning to TRBD1. Trimming removed 1 base from V and 7 bases from J; junction bases left unmatched: 7. This CDR3 comprises 15 residues. Germline CDR1 reads LNHNV; CDR2 reads YYDKDF (reference sequence). CDR3 coding DNA: TGTGCCACCAGCAGAGCCAGGGGGAAAGGAAATGAGCAGTTCTTC. This encodes CATSRARGKGNEQFF.

There are many counts of this clonotype. The genes are TRBV5-1 and TRBJ2-7; 7 bases are a match to TRBD1. Trimming cost V 0 bases and J 3 bases; bases outside gene matches: 3. This CDR3 region has 14 residues. Germline CDR1 reads SGHRS; CDR2 reads YFSETQ. The CDR3 loop reads CASSLEGALYEQYF. The CDR3 coding sequence is TGCGCCAGCAGCTTGGAGGGGGCCCTCTACGAGCAGTACTTC.

This clonotype was detected many times. The chain joins TRBV15 to TRBJ1-1, with D uncertain. Per the germline V gene, CDR1 is LNHNV and CDR2 is YYDKDF (reference sequence). V was clipped by 2 bases and J by 0 bases, with 7 bases between them. The CDR3 has 14 amino acids. CDR3 region: CATSRHTVNTEAFF. CDR3 DNA sequence: TGTGCCACCAGCAGACACACGGTGAACACTGAAGCTTTCTTT.

This clonotype was recorded many times. This chain connects TRBV10-2 to TRBJ2-7; 11 bases align to TRBD2. Germline values: CDR1 WSHSY, CDR2 SAAADI. Trimming took 0 bases from V and 0 from J; bases not matched to a gene: 4. This CDR3 contains 17 residues. The CDR3 region is CASSESRGLAVSYEQYF. CDR3 coding DNA: TGCGCCAGCAGTGAGTCGAGGGGACTAGCGGTCTCCTACGAGCAGTACTTC.

At least ten counts were recorded for this clonotype. Here the CDR3 DNA reads TGCGCCAGCCGGCAGGGACAGAGTAAAAATTCACCCCTCCACTTT. Translating it yields CASRQGQSKNSPLHF. This chain joins TRBV5-1 and TRBJ1-6; TRBD1 matches at 7 bases. The CDR3 totals 15 residues. In germline, CDR1 is SGHRS, CDR2 YFSETQ. V trimming: 7 bases; J trimming: 7 bases; junction bases outside the gene matches: 11. Using reference TRBV5-1 and TRBJ1-6 for the parts outside the CDR3, the full variable domain is KAGVTQTPRYLIKTRGQQVTLSCSPISGHRSVSWYQQTPGQGLQFLFEYFSETQRNKGNFPGRFSGRQFSNSRSEMNVSTLELGDSALYLCASRQGQSKNSPLHFGNGTRLTVT.

This clonotype was seen ten or more times. The chain uses TRBV20-1 and TRBJ2-5, with TRBD1 matching over 8 bases. CDR3 length equals 17 residues. Germline V gene data show CDR1 as DFQATT and CDR2 as SNEGSKA (reference sequence). V gave up 1 base and J gave up 3 bases; unmatched junction bases: 13. This CDR3 is CSARVVERTGIEETQYF. CDR3 sequence (DNA): TGCAGTGCTAGAGTTGTGGAGCGGACAGGGATCGAAGAGACCCAGTACTTC.

This clonotype was seen at least ten times. CDR3 sequence reads: CASSSSWTRTRETQYF. The CDR3 DNA is TGTGCCAGCAGTTCGTCATGGACTCGAACGAGGGAGACCCAGTACTTC. The chain uses TRBV27 and TRBJ2-5; possibly TRBD2 for D (5 bases). There are 16 residues in the CDR3. Germline V gives CDR1 MNHEY, CDR2 SMNVEV (reference sequence). Trimming shortened V by 4 bases and J by 5 bases, and 20 bases separated the two germline ends.

This clonotype was seen many times. The chain couples TRBV5-1 to TRBJ2-2; D is unresolved. The CDR3 is made up of 13 amino acids. Trimming stripped 10 bases from V and 2 bases from J, with 12 bases between. Germline CDR1 SGHRS, CDR2 YFSETQ. This CDR3 reads CARPADNTGELFF. DNA for the CDR3: TGCGCCCGTCCGGCGGATAACACCGGGGAGCTGTTTTTT.

This clonotype was seen many times. The rearrangement joins TRBV5-6 to TRBJ1-2; a possible D gene is TRBD1 (5 bases). Germline CDR1 is SGHDT and CDR2 is YYEEEE. The CDR3 has 12 amino acids. V was cut by 0 bases and J by 8 bases, with 8 bases left in between. This CDR3 is CASSLVGDGYTF. The CDR3 coding sequence is TGTGCCAGCAGCTTGGTCGGGGACGGCTACACCTTC.

A remark on this clonotype: Because the CDR3's place on the DNA is in doubt, the DNA is left out and the CDR3 is given as listed by TCRdb. The V and J genes are TRBV5-1 and TRBJ1-1. Germline values: CDR1 SGHRS, CDR2 YFSETQ. The CDR3 contains 22 residues when both ends are counted. The CDR3 loop is CASSFYICSARDFRVKNTEAFF.

This clonotype came up many times. The rearrangement links TRBV9 to TRBJ2-3, with 7 bases identical to TRBD1. From germline, CDR1 is SGDLS and CDR2 YYNGEE. This CDR3 region has 15 residues. The J segment lost 2 bases and the V segment lost 3 bases, leaving 6 bases of the junction unmatched. The CDR3 spells CASSGRQGTTDTQYF. The CDR3 nucleotides read TGTGCCAGCAGCGGCCGACAGGGAACCACAGATACGCAGTATTTT.

The table lists this clonotype with many counts. The chain couples TRBV5-1 to TRBJ1-2; TRBD1 matches 8 bases. V dropped 4 bases and J dropped 2; count of bases not matched to a gene: 7. The CDR3 extends over 15 amino acids. Germline V lookup: CDR1 SGHRS, CDR2 YFSETQ. The DNA for the CDR3 is TGCGCCAGCAGCGCTATCGCAGGGGGCAACTATGGCTACACCTTC. Its protein is CASSAIAGGNYGYTF.